This passage covers 29 T cell receptor beta chains from one sample sequenced in a study of blood T cell repertoires in COVID-19. The protocol was immunoSEQ multiplex PCR, while the TCRdb copy is restricted to in-frame clones and leaves out a portion. Altogether about 310,000 clones are present, around 90% being singletons, with the ten largest covering 1%. The sample comprised peripheral blood. Source of these receptors: a man aged 50 to 59 with active or convalescent COVID-19.

The rearrangement links TRBV5-4 to TRBJ1-2, with 9 bases identical to TRBD1. V was pared by 0 bases and J by 3 bases, with 9 bases of the junction left unmatched. Per germline, CDR1 SGHNT and CDR2 YYREEE (reference sequence). The CDR3 has 17 amino acids. The DNA of the CDR3 is TGTGCCAGCAGCTTGGCCGCTGGGACAGGGCCGCACTATGGCTACACCTTC. Protein sequence: CASSLAAGTGPHYGYTF. Using reference TRBV5-4 and TRBJ1-2 for the parts outside the CDR3, the full variable domain is ETGVTQSPTHLIKTRGQQVTLRCSSQSGHNTVSWYQQALGQGPQFIFQYYREEENGRGNFPPRFSGLQFPNYSSELNVNALELDDSALYLCASSLAAGTGPHYGYTFGSGTRLTVV.

The sample holds one count of this clone. The chain is built from TRBV19 and TRBJ1-1; possibly TRBD1 for D (6 bases). The CDR3 covers 14 residues. Germline values: CDR1 LNHDA, CDR2 SQIVND (reference sequence). V dropped 5 bases and J dropped 5 bases, with 15 bases sitting between them. CDR3 bases: TGTGCCAGTAGTCCCGGCGGGGGCGAAACTGAAGCTTTCTTT. Encoded protein: CASSPGGGETEAFF. The full variable domain, rest sourced from reference TRBV19 and TRBJ1-1, is DGGITQSPKYLFRKEGQNVTLSCEQNLNHDAMYWYRQDPGQGLRLIYYSQIVNDFQKGDIAEGYSVSREKKESFPLTVTSAQKNPTAFYLCASSPGGGETEAFFGQGTRLTVV.

To note about this clone: One end of the junction does not line up with germline, which may come from a read error. Other DNA sequences in the same sample also yield this CDR3. J is TRBJ1-1 and V is TRBV19, with 7 bases aligning to TRBD1. The CDR3 contains 15 residues. Germline CDR1 and CDR2: LNHDA and SQIVND (reference sequence). The chain's CDR3 is CASSIKGTVTTEAFF. The CDR3 coding sequence is TGCGCCAGTAGTATCAAAGGGACAGTAACCACTGAAGCTTTCTTT.

In regard to this clone: The junction departs from the called germline gene at one end, perhaps through a read error. V usage is TRBV6-2 or TRBV6-3 and J usage is TRBJ2-7; 7 bases line up with TRBD1. The CDR3 runs 12 residues. Germline V CDR1 and CDR2: MNHEY, SVGEGT. The CDR3 sequence: CASSSRQGREDF. CDR3 in DNA: TGTGCCAGCAGTTCGAGACAGGGCCGCGAGGACTTC.

The chain has TRBV5-8 and TRBJ1-2, with 8 bases lining up with TRBD1. Germline CDR1 and CDR2: SGHTS and YDEGEE. V trimming: 2 bases; J trimming: 4 bases; junction bases outside the gene matches: 1. There are 13 residues in the CDR3. The CDR3 coding sequence is TGTGCCAGCAGCTTACAGGGGGTCTATGGCTACACCTTC. It encodes CASSLQGVYGYTF.

This sequence joins TRBV4-3 and TRBJ2-2; D is possibly TRBD2 (6 bases). Germline CDR1 LGHNA, CDR2 YSLEER. The CDR3 covers 15 residues. V was shortened by 4 bases and J by 8 bases, with 17 bases between the two germline ends. The CDR3 DNA sequence: TGCGCCAGCAGCCGAGGCGGAGGGGCTGCTGGGGAGCTGTTTTTT. Translation gives CASSRGGGAAGELFF.

The rearrangement joins TRBV19 to TRBJ1-5, with TRBD1 as a possible D gene (6 bases). Germline V CDR1 and CDR2: LNHDA, SQIVND (reference sequence). V lost 1 base, J lost 1 base, and 14 bases lay in between. This CDR3 region has 17 residues. The CDR3, as DNA: TGTGCCAGTAGTATAGGGACAAGCAGGGGAAGCAATCAGCCCCAGCATTTT. This gives the protein CASSIGTSRGSNQPQHF.

V is TRBV18 and J is TRBJ1-4, with TRBD1 matching over 7 bases. This CDR3 comprises 17 residues. V shed 2 bases and J 0 bases; nucleotides not matched to a gene: 6. Germline V gene sequence: CDR1 KGHSH, CDR2 LQKENI. CDR3 nucleotide sequence: TGTGCCAGCTCACCAAGGGACAGCGCCTCAACTAATGAAAAACTGTTTTTT. The encoded protein is CASSPRDSASTNEKLFF.

The rearrangement joins TRBV5-1 to TRBJ2-7, with a tentative D call TRBD2 (6 bases). The CDR3 consists of 15 residues. The germline gives CDR1 SGHRS, CDR2 YFSETQ. V gave up 0 bases and J gave up 2 bases, with 12 bases separating them. In nucleotides, the CDR3 is TGCGCCAGCAGCTTGGTGTCTAGCGAAACCTACGAGCAGTACTTC. The encoded protein is CASSLVSSETYEQYF.

V gene TRBV28 combines with J gene TRBJ1-4; maybe TRBD1 (5 bases). The V end was cut by 5 bases, the J end by 8 bases, with 18 bases between. CDR1 and CDR2 from the germline V gene are MDHEN and SYDVKM. The CDR3 is 15 residues long. CDR3 nucleotide sequence: TGTGCCAGCAGTCCAGTTCAGGGTCTGGAGGAAAAACTGTTTTTT. Translation: CASSPVQGLEEKLFF.

The chain uses TRBV24-1 and TRBJ2-7; 8 bases fit TRBD1. Germline CDR1 is KGHDR and CDR2 is SFDVKD. The junction had 3 bases not matched to a gene; V was cut back by 3 bases and J by 9 bases. CDR3 size: 12 residues. The chain's CDR3 is CATSDPTGAQYF. The CDR3, as DNA: TGTGCCACCAGTGATCCGACAGGGGCGCAGTACTTC.

V and J are TRBV18 and TRBJ1-1; the D gene is possibly TRBD1 (5 bases). Germline V gives CDR1 KGHSH, CDR2 LQKENI. V lost 3 bases and J 4 bases, leaving 15 bases between the germline ends. There are 15 residues in the CDR3. CDR3 nucleotides: TGTGCCAGCTCACCCAGCGGGGGTAAAGGCACTGAAGCTTTCTTT. It yields the protein CASSPSGGKGTEAFF.

DNA of the CDR3: TGTGCCAGCAGTTCCCCAGCGTCGGCAGGGAAAGAGACCCAGTACTTC. This encodes CASSSPASAGKETQYF. The chain employs TRBV27 and TRBJ2-5; TRBD1 is a possible D gene (5 bases). The germline V gene encodes CDR1 MNHEY and CDR2 SMNVEV (reference sequence). Trimming took off 4 bases at V and 3 bases at J, with 18 bases between the two ends. CDR3 length: 16 residues.

Only one count was recorded for this clone. J is TRBJ2-6 and V is TRBV7-9; TRBD1 is a possible D gene (6 bases). V was clipped by 5 bases and J by 0 bases, with 17 bases between them. Germline V gene lookup returns CDR1 SEHNR and CDR2 FQNEAQ (reference sequence). This CDR3 is 18 amino acids long. CDR3 DNA: TGTGCCAGCAGCGTTCCGACAGGACTCAGCTCTGGGGCCAACGTCCTGACTTTC. Amino acids: CASSVPTGLSSGANVLTF.

V and J are TRBV28 and TRBJ2-7; 8 nucleotides line up with TRBD1. CDR1 MDHEN and CDR2 SYDVKM come from the germline V gene. Germline trimming cut 4 bases from V and 5 bases from J; bases unmatched to any gene: 7. The CDR3 totals 14 residues. CDR3 protein: CASSSRTGTNEQYF. The CDR3, as DNA: TGTGCCAGCAGTTCTCGGACAGGGACGAACGAGCAGTACTTC.

V is TRBV5-1 and J is TRBJ2-1; no firm D call. Trimming cost V 0 bases and J 0 bases, with 10 bases left between them. Germline CDR1 SGHRS, CDR2 YFSETQ. The CDR3 is 16 amino acids. CDR3 sequence: CASSLGPFSSYNEQFF. The DNA for the CDR3 is TGCGCCAGCAGCTTGGGCCCCTTCAGCTCCTACAATGAGCAGTTCTTC.

CDR3 bases: TGTGCCAGCACCCTTCAGGGGGCGGGTGAAAAACTGTTTTTT. Translating gives CASTLQGAGEKLFF. The chain carries TRBV28 and TRBJ1-4, with 8 bases matching TRBD1. The V and J ends lost 7 bases and 7 bases, in that order; junction bases with no gene match: 8. The CDR3 contains 14 residues. Germline V lookup: CDR1 MDHEN, CDR2 SYDVKM. The whole variable domain, remainder taken from reference TRBV28 and TRBJ1-4, is DVKVTQSSRYLVKRTGEKVFLECVQDMDHENMFWYRQDPGLGLRLIYFSYDVKMKEKGDIPEGYSVSREKKERFSLILESASTNQTSMYLCASTLQGAGEKLFFGSGTQLSVL.

The J gene is TRBJ1-3, the V gene TRBV10-3; 7 bases are shared with TRBD1. The V segment lost 4 bases and the J segment 2 bases; nucleotides outside the gene matches: 8. The CDR3 sequence is 16 residues long. Germline V gene lookup returns CDR1 ENHRY and CDR2 SYGVKD. CDR3 nucleotide sequence: TGTGCCATCAGTGTCAACAGGGGAGTCACTGGAAACACCATATATTTT. It encodes CAISVNRGVTGNTIYF.

This clone was picked up one time. V usage is TRBV28 and J usage is TRBJ1-1; TRBD1 is a possible D gene (6 bases). The CDR3 is 11 residues long. Germline V gene lookup returns CDR1 MDHEN and CDR2 SYDVKM. V was pared by 7 bases and J by 7 bases, with 10 bases between. In nucleotides, the CDR3 is TGTGCCAGCACCCGGGACAATGAAGCTTTCTTT. This sequence encodes CASTRDNEAFF.

This clone occurred once. The chain links TRBV12-2 to TRBJ2-5; the table assigns TRBD1, which was not confirmed against the DNA. TRBV12-2 is marked as a pseudogene. The CDR3 is 16 residues long. Here the CDR3 reads CASRRTDRVGRETQYF. In nucleotides, the CDR3 is TGTGCAAGTCGCCGTACTGACAGGGTCGGACGAGAGACCCAGTACTTC.

The rearrangement uses TRBV2 and TRBJ2-2, with 9 nucleotides matching TRBD1. The CDR3 contains 15 residues. The V segment lost 5 bases and the J segment 3 bases; nucleotides outside the gene matches: 4. Looked up from germline, CDR1 is SNHLY and CDR2 is FYNNEI. CDR3 nucleotides: TGTGCCAGCAGTCGGGACAGGGCGGACACCGGGGAGCTGTTTTTT. This codes for CASSRDRADTGELFF.

The chain combines TRBV19 with TRBJ2-1, with a tentative D call TRBD1 (5 bases). The CDR3 totals 14 residues. CDR1 and CDR2 from the germline V gene are LNHDA and SQIVND (reference sequence). The germline V and J ends were trimmed by 2 bases and 1 base, with 6 bases remaining between them. CDR3 residues: CASSIQGSYNEQFF. DNA for the CDR3: TGTGCCAGTAGTATACAGGGTTCCTACAATGAGCAGTTCTTC.

The rearrangement links TRBV5-1 to TRBJ1-1, with unresolved D. The CDR3 totals 12 residues. The ends were cut back, 5 bases at V and 7 bases at J, with 12 bases in the middle. The germline V gene has CDR1 SGHRS and CDR2 YFSETQ. This CDR3 reads CASRDDNFEAFF. CDR3 bases: TGCGCCAGCAGGGATGACAATTTTGAAGCTTTCTTT. The variable domain in full, with the rest retrieved from reference TRBV5-1 and TRBJ1-1, is KAGVTQTPRYLIKTRGQQVTLSCSPISGHRSVSWYQQTPGQGLQFLFEYFSETQRNKGNFPGRFSGRQFSNSRSEMNVSTLELGDSALYLCASRDDNFEAFFGQGTRLTVV.

The V call is TRBV5-8, the J call TRBJ1-4, with 9 bases lining up with TRBD1. J lost 4 bases, V lost 4 bases, and 5 bases had no gene match. The CDR3 has 15 residues. Germline CDR1 is SGHTS and CDR2 is YDEGEE. CDR3 bases: TGTGCCAGCAGCCCGGGGACAGGGAGTAATGAAAAACTGTTTTTT. Amino acid sequence: CASSPGTGSNEKLFF.

J is TRBJ1-4 and V is TRBV2; D possibly corresponds to TRBD1 (6 bases). Deletions cut 5 bases from V and 6 bases from J, with 10 bases between. The CDR3 is 13 residues long. CDR1 and CDR2 from the germline V gene are SNHLY and FYNNEI. The CDR3 DNA sequence: TGTGCCAGCAGTCCAGGGGAACATGAAAAACTGTTTTTT. This translates into CASSPGEHEKLFF.

CDR3 nucleotides: TGTGCCAGCAGCCAAGATCTGGTCGGGACAGGGGGCTACTATGGCTACACCTTC. This gives the protein CASSQDLVGTGGYYGYTF. The rearrangement links TRBV14 to TRBJ1-2, with 12 positions matching TRBD1. J was trimmed by 3 bases and V by 0 bases; bases with no gene match: 8. Germline-derived CDR1 and CDR2 are SGHDN and FVKESK. The CDR3 is 18 residues long. Variable domain in full (rest from reference TRBV14 and TRBJ1-2): EAGVTQFPSHSVIEKGQTVTLRCDPISGHDNLYWYRRVMGKEIKFLLHFVKESKQDESGMPNNRFLAERTGGTYSTLKVQPAELEDSGVYFCASSQDLVGTGGYYGYTFGSGTRLTVV.

This clone came up once. The chain links TRBV7-3 to TRBJ1-3; no clear D. This CDR3 comprises 15 residues. V lost 0 bases to trimming and J lost 4 bases, with 10 bases between them. The germline V gene has CDR1 SGHTA and CDR2 FQGTGA. The CDR3, as DNA: TGTGCCAGCAGCTTAACCCCAGGCGCCGGAAACACCATATATTTT. The encoded protein is CASSLTPGAGNTIYF.

In its sample, this clone was seen a few times. This sequence joins TRBV7-2 and TRBJ2-7, with D perhaps TRBD2 (6 bases). CDR1 and CDR2 from the germline V gene are SGHTA and FQGNSA. Trimming left V 2 bases short and J 3 bases short, with 14 bases between. CDR3 length: 15 amino acids. CDR3 nucleotides: TGTGCCAGCAGCTTACTGACGGGGGACGGCTACGAGCAGTACTTC. The encoded protein is CASSLLTGDGYEQYF.

This sequence joins TRBV5-1 and TRBJ2-7, with 10 bases lining up with TRBD1. CDR1 is SGHRS and CDR2 is YFSETQ in the germline V gene. V trimming: 4 bases; J trimming: 3 bases; junction bases outside the gene matches: 4. This CDR3 has 14 residues. CDR3 amino acids: CASSRWDRGYEQYF. The CDR3 nucleotides are TGCGCCAGCAGCCGCTGGGACAGGGGCTACGAGCAGTACTTC.